This T cell receptor beta chain was found in a study of T cell repertoires in cytomegalovirus infection. Whole-study context: CMV infection together with matching HLA type was indicated by public TCR beta signatures.

CDR3 size: 12 residues. The V and J ends lost 11 bases and 8 bases respectively, with 15 bases between them. Broader study findings: Summed frequency of shared TCR beta families picked out CMV carriers who also had the relevant HLA. CMV-specific TCR beta clonotypes restricted by HLA-C were the ones dominating the ex vivo response.

At least ten counts were recorded for this clonotype. Antigen unknown. TCRdb processed the reads anew with MiXCR; each CDR3 protein has one entry. The data contain more than 500,000 distinct CDR3 sequences, approximately 15% of them singletons. This sequence joins TRBV12-3 or TRBV12-4 and TRBJ1-4; a weak D match, TRBD1 (6 bases). Material for sequencing was CD8+ T cells from PBMCs. This receptor was taken from a human donor in good health (CMV status not recorded). Some clones in this sample may be carry-over from other donors' samples. For the CDR3, the DNA is TGTGCCGCGTCCTCCCAGGGGGAAAAACTGTTTTTT. Protein: CAASSQGEKLFF.